This TCR beta chain was documented in a study of cytomegalovirus exposure and HLA in healthy donors. General study results and limits: Solely CMV serostatus was available to characterize immune exposure. In the analysis, some V segments, TRBV6-2 and TRBV6-3 included, were excluded as indistinguishable.

At the time of sampling, donors were nominally healthy, though unrecorded immune exposures were likely. Regarding this clone: The antigen remains unidentified.

Amplification used 60 Vbeta primers and 13 Jbeta primers. Data came from immunoSEQ multiplex PCR; TCRdb stores just in-frame clones and leaves some out. Of 150,000 to 200,000 clones in the sample, around 85% were seen once. The V end lost 1 base, the J end lost 0 bases, and 18 bases lay between the germline ends. The germline V gene encodes CDR1 LGHNA and CDR2 YSLEER. This CDR3 is 18 amino acids long. V is TRBV4-3 and J is TRBJ1-2; D possibly corresponds to TRBD1 (5 bases). The TCR sequence derives from a man in his late teens or twenties in good health and CMV-seronegative. The sequenced sample was PBMCs. CDR3 loop: CASSQVSGRASSNYGYTF. The CDR3 DNA reads as TGCGCCAGCAGCCAAGTCTCGGGCAGGGCCTCATCTAACTATGGCTACACCTTC.